Reported below is one TCR beta chain. Data came from immunoSEQ multiplex PCR; TCRdb stores just in-frame clones and leaves some out. The sample yields tens of thousands of clones, 85% to 90% seen once. This record belongs to a study of T cells after somatic rescue of genetic block. The CDR3 is 18 residues long. V was clipped by 0 bases and J by 4 bases; unmatched bases: 14. Germline V lookup: CDR1 LGHNT, CDR2 FRNRAP. The rearrangement links TRBV12-5 to TRBJ1-1, with 7 bases that match TRBD1. This TCR was sampled from a woman aged 18-30 years. The specimen sequenced was peripheral blood mononuclear cells (PBMCs). In nucleotides, the CDR3 is TGTGCTAGTGGTTTGGTCCACAGGGGACGCAGTTACGGCACTGAAGCTTTCTTT. This gives the protein CASGLVHRGRSYGTEAFF.